This T cell receptor beta chain is drawn from a study of T cells after yellow fever vaccination. Study-wide results and limits: Reappearing after the booster were most of the clones from primary vaccination (around 96% CD4, approximately 89% CD8).

V gave up 3 bases and J gave up 10 bases; unmatched junction bases: 4. Germline values: CDR1 MNHEY, CDR2 SMNVEV (reference sequence). This CDR3 contains 14 residues. A process of 5'RACE template switching, which added a universal primer site and UMIs, was used to make TCR cDNA. In TCRdb, the 5' RACE reads were re-called with MiXCR into one record per CDR3 protein. Of roughly 50,000 distinct CDR3 sequences in the sample, 7.4% were seen once. There are many counts of this clonotype. Its antigen remains unknown. The sequence was collected from a man aged 18 to 30 who received the YFV17D yellow fever vaccine. This specimen was CD8+ T cells sorted from PBMCs, taken roughly 15 days after the first yellow fever vaccination. The chain links TRBV27 to TRBJ1-6, with 9 bases that match TRBD1. CDR3 DNA: TGTGCCAGCAGTTTCGGGACAGGGAGCTCACCCCTCCACTTT. Its protein product is CASSFGTGSSPLHF.